What follows are 26 T cell receptor beta chains derived from one specimen sequenced in a study of blood T cell repertoires in COVID-19. The data were produced by immunoSEQ multiplex PCR, yet TCRdb's version contains in-frame clones alone and is incomplete. The profile shows approximately 150,000 clones, roughly 88% of them singletons. Sequenced input: peripheral blood. The source of these receptors is a man in his fifties or sixties with active or convalescent COVID-19.

The chain employs TRBV7-9 and TRBJ1-1; the match to TRBD1 covers 10 bases. CDR1 and CDR2 from the germline V gene are SEHNR and FQNEAQ (reference sequence). Trimming cost V 5 bases and J 5 bases; bases outside gene matches: 11. CDR3 length: 16 residues. The DNA for the CDR3 is TGTGCCAGCAGCACCTACCTCCCGGACAGGGGGACTGAAGCTTTCTTT. Translating it yields CASSTYLPDRGTEAFF. Supplemented by reference TRBV7-9 and TRBJ1-1, the full variable domain reads DTGVSQNPRHKITKRGQNVTFRCDPISEHNRLYWYRQTLGQGPEFLTYFQNEAQLEKSRLLSDRFSAERPKGSFSTLEIQRTEQGDSAMYLCASSTYLPDRGTEAFFGQGTRLTVV.

This clone was recorded only once. The V gene is TRBV28, the J gene TRBJ1-6; TRBD1 agrees at 7 bases. The germline CDR1 and CDR2 sequences are MDHEN and SYDVKM. This CDR3 contains 15 residues. J was trimmed by 4 bases and V by 5 bases; bases with no gene match: 5. The CDR3 spells CASSPGTEYNSPLHF. The CDR3 region has the DNA TGTGCCAGCAGTCCAGGGACAGAATATAATTCACCCCTCCACTTT.

The sample holds one count of this clone. This sequence joins TRBV29-1 and TRBJ2-3; D is undetermined. V was shortened by 6 bases and J by 3 bases, with 16 bases between the two germline ends. The CDR3 is made up of 14 amino acids. CDR1 and CDR2 from the germline V gene are SQVTM and ANQGSEA. CDR3 residues: CSVVRPDGTDTQYF. As DNA, the CDR3 is TGCAGCGTCGTGAGGCCAGACGGTACAGATACGCAGTATTTT.

This chain connects TRBV28 to TRBJ2-7, with 7 bases lining up with TRBD2. Germline V gene lookup returns CDR1 MDHEN and CDR2 SYDVKM. V trimming: 5 bases; J trimming: 4 bases; junction bases outside the gene matches: 11. This CDR3 comprises 15 residues. The CDR3, as DNA: TGTGCCAGCAGTAAACCGGGGAGGGGAGAATACGAGCAGTACGTC. Its translation is CASSKPGRGEYEQYV.

This clone has more than one count but fewer than ten. The J gene is TRBJ2-5, the V gene TRBV20-1; perhaps TRBD2 as D (6 bases). The CDR3 sequence is 13 residues long. Germline lookup yields CDR1 DFQATT and CDR2 SNEGSKA (reference sequence). Trimming cost V 3 bases and J 5 bases, with 13 bases left between them. The DNA of the CDR3 is TGCAGTGCTAGTACGGGGGTGTACGAGACCCAGTACTTC. It codes for CSASTGVYETQYF.

The V gene is TRBV28, the J gene TRBJ1-3; possibly TRBD1 for D (5 bases). The germline V and J ends were trimmed by 2 bases and 5 bases, with 13 bases remaining between them. This CDR3 comprises 15 residues. The germline V gene has CDR1 MDHEN and CDR2 SYDVKM. The CDR3 DNA sequence: TGTGCCAGCAGTTTAGGGGGGGGTGGTAGAAACACCATATATTTT. Translating it yields CASSLGGGGRNTIYF.

The chain couples TRBV9 to TRBJ2-7; a weak D match, TRBD2 (6 bases). CDR3 size: 15 residues. V lost 0 bases and J 1 base, leaving 11 bases between the germline ends. Germline V gives CDR1 SGDLS, CDR2 YYNGEE. CDR3 loop: CASSVVGEESYEQYF. DNA of the CDR3: TGTGCCAGCAGCGTAGTAGGGGAGGAATCCTACGAGCAGTACTTC.

This chain links TRBV16 with TRBJ2-7; D not resolved. The CDR3 has 11 residues. V was cut by 2 bases and J by 6 bases, with 5 bases left in between. From germline, CDR1 is KGHSY and CDR2 FQNENV. The CDR3 sequence: CASSQTGEQYV. The CDR3 DNA sequence: TGTGCCAGCAGCCAAACGGGCGAGCAGTACGTC.

The chain carries TRBV27 and TRBJ2-2, with D perhaps TRBD2 (6 bases). Trimming left V 5 bases short and J 5 bases short, with 27 bases between. This CDR3 comprises 19 residues. Germline V gene lookup returns CDR1 MNHEY and CDR2 SMNVEV (reference sequence). CDR3 nucleotide sequence: TGTGCCAGCAGTCGGAGTTTAACTGGGGAGGTTGGTTTGACCGGGGAGCTGTTTTTT. It encodes CASSRSLTGEVGLTGELFF.

The rearrangement joins TRBV7-8 to TRBJ1-1; D is unclear. With 5 bases removed from V and 4 bases from J, the gap between germline ends came to 11 bases. The germline V gene has CDR1 SGHVS and CDR2 FQNEAQ. CDR3 length: 13 residues. The CDR3 DNA reads TGTGCCAGCAGCCACCTAACGTCCACTGAAGCTTTCTTT. Translation: CASSHLTSTEAFF.

The chain carries TRBV5-1 and TRBJ2-5; TRBD1 matches 9 bases. After removal of 4 bases from V and 5 bases from J, the junction contained 6 bases not matched to a gene. CDR3 length: 14 amino acids. Per germline, CDR1 SGHRS and CDR2 YFSETQ. The DNA for the CDR3 is TGCGCCAGCAGCAACAGCGGACAGGGGGAGACCCAGTACTTC. Its protein product is CASSNSGQGETQYF.

This chain connects TRBV5-1 to TRBJ1-5; D gene uncertain. Germline-derived CDR1 and CDR2 are SGHRS and YFSETQ. Trimming took 0 bases from V and 6 from J, leaving 7 bases between them. This CDR3 spans 13 amino acids. CDR3 DNA: TGCGCCAGCAGCTTGGATCCGGGTCAGCCCCAGCATTTT. Encoded protein: CASSLDPGQPQHF.

V usage is TRBV7-9 and J usage is TRBJ1-1; TRBD1 matches at 9 bases. CDR1 is SEHNR and CDR2 is FQNEAQ in the germline V gene (reference sequence). Trimming cost V 5 bases and J 0 bases; bases outside gene matches: 4. The CDR3 is made up of 15 amino acids. CDR3 sequence reads: CASSHGTGMNTEAFF. CDR3 bases: TGTGCCAGCAGCCATGGGACAGGGATGAACACTGAAGCTTTCTTT.

This chain links TRBV6-5 with TRBJ2-1; tentative D call: TRBD1 (5 bases). The CDR3 contains 14 residues. Germline V gene lookup returns CDR1 MNHEY and CDR2 SVGAGI. Trimming took off 4 bases at V and 12 bases at J, with 19 bases between the two ends. This CDR3 reads CASSLGAGGAGQFF. CDR3 sequence (DNA): TGTGCCAGCAGTTTAGGGGCCGGTGGGGCTGGGCAGTTCTTC.

CDR3 in DNA: TGTGCCAGTACCCGGACAACTCACAATGAGCAGTTCTTC. Its translation: CASTRTTHNEQFF. The V gene is TRBV19, the J gene TRBJ2-1; D possibly corresponds to TRBD1 (5 bases). Germline V gene data show CDR1 as LNHDA and CDR2 as SQIVND (reference sequence). The CDR3 has 13 residues. The V end was cut by 7 bases, the J end by 5 bases, with 12 bases between.

A note on this clone: Other DNA sequences in the sample encode the same CDR3. The chain joins TRBV19 to TRBJ1-1; TRBD1 matches at 7 bases. Trimming cost V 5 bases and J 0 bases; bases outside gene matches: 3. CDR1 is LNHDA, CDR2 SQIVND, per germline (reference sequence). The CDR3 runs to 14 residues. In DNA, the CDR3 is TGTGCCAGTAGTCCGGGACAGATGAACACTGAAGCTTTCTTT. It encodes CASSPGQMNTEAFF.

The chain couples TRBV4-1 to TRBJ1-2; D is possibly TRBD1 (5 bases). The CDR3 covers 14 residues. Germline V gene data show CDR1 as MGHRA and CDR2 as YSYEKL. The V end was cut by 0 bases, the J end by 5 bases, with 10 bases between. The CDR3, as DNA: TGCGCCAGCAGCCAAGAGGGGACTTATTATGGCTACACCTTC. Translated: CASSQEGTYYGYTF.

J is TRBJ2-7 and V is TRBV10-1; possibly TRBD1 for D (6 bases). V was trimmed by 3 bases and J by 9 bases, leaving 9 bases between them. CDR3 size: 11 residues. CDR1 and CDR2 from the germline V gene are WNHNN and SYGVQD (reference sequence). CDR3 nucleotides: TGCGCCAGCAGTGAAGGGGGACCGCAGTACTTC. It encodes CASSEGGPQYF.

The V and J genes are TRBV7-2 and TRBJ2-7; 12 bases agree with TRBD2. This CDR3 region has 15 residues. Per germline, CDR1 SGHTA and CDR2 FQGNSA. V lost 5 bases and J lost 4; bases outside the gene matches: 6. The CDR3 here is CASSPWTSGDYEQYF. The DNA for the CDR3 is TGTGCCAGCAGCCCATGGACTAGCGGGGATTACGAGCAGTACTTC.

V gene TRBV19 combines with J gene TRBJ1-5; unclear D gene. Germline CDR1 is LNHDA and CDR2 is SQIVND (reference sequence). This CDR3 is built from 14 residues. V lost 3 bases and J 4 bases, leaving 10 bases between the germline ends. DNA for the CDR3: TGTGCCAGTAGTATTGCGGGCGCAAATCAGCCCCAGCATTTT. Amino acid sequence: CASSIAGANQPQHF.

The chain joins TRBV29-1 to TRBJ2-2, with 7 bases lining up with TRBD2. V dropped 1 base and J dropped 5; count of bases not matched to a gene: 7. CDR1 is SQVTM, CDR2 ANQGSEA, per germline. The CDR3 runs 15 residues. CDR3 sequence (DNA): TGCAGCGTTGAAGGTATTGCGGGAGTTACCGGGGAGCTGTTTTTT. Translation gives CSVEGIAGVTGELFF.

The chain joins TRBV19 to TRBJ1-2; TRBD1 aligns across 8 bases. The CDR3 runs 15 residues. Trimming cost V 0 bases and J 5 bases; bases outside gene matches: 5. Per the germline V gene, CDR1 is LNHDA and CDR2 is SQIVND (reference sequence). The CDR3 reads CASSIDLDRAYGYTF. CDR3 sequence (DNA): TGTGCCAGTAGTATAGACCTGGACAGGGCTTATGGCTACACCTTC.

The V gene is TRBV4-1, the J gene TRBJ1-2; 7 nucleotides line up with TRBD1. The germline V gene has CDR1 MGHRA and CDR2 YSYEKL. Trimming took 0 bases from V and 4 from J; bases not matched to a gene: 8. The CDR3 runs 16 residues. The CDR3 sequence is CASSQDLFPGGYGYTF. The CDR3 nucleotides read TGCGCCAGCAGCCAAGATCTTTTCCCAGGGGGCTATGGCTACACCTTC.

J is TRBJ1-1 and V is TRBV19; 7 nucleotides align to TRBD1. The CDR3 is 15 amino acids. Germline V gene sequence: CDR1 LNHDA, CDR2 SQIVND (reference sequence). V was pared by 4 bases and J by 4 bases, with 9 bases of the junction left unmatched. In nucleotides, the CDR3 is TGTGCCAGTAGTAAGGGTCTGGACAGGACCACTGAAGCTTTCTTT. This encodes CASSKGLDRTTEAFF.

The V call is TRBV7-8, the J call TRBJ1-5; no clear D. The CDR3 extends over 15 amino acids. V shed 0 bases and J shed 4 bases, with 10 bases lying between them. The germline V gene has CDR1 SGHVS and CDR2 FQNEAQ. The CDR3 protein is CASSLARVRNQPQHF. CDR3 sequence (DNA): TGTGCCAGCAGCTTAGCCCGGGTTAGGAATCAGCCCCAGCATTTT. Supplemented by reference TRBV7-8 and TRBJ1-5, the full variable domain reads GAGVSQSPRYKVAKRGQDVALRCDPISGHVSLFWYQQALGQGPEFLTYFQNEAQLDKSGLPSDRFFAERPEGSVSTLKIQRTQQEDSAVYLCASSLARVRNQPQHFGDGTRLSIL.

This rearrangement joins TRBV30 to TRBJ1-6, with 7 positions matching TRBD1. Looked up from germline, CDR1 is GTSNPN and CDR2 is SVGIG (reference sequence). The CDR3 is 16 amino acids. J lost 0 bases, V lost 3 bases, and 5 bases had no gene match. CDR3 residues: CAWRGDSSSYNSPLHF. CDR3 sequence (DNA): TGTGCCTGGAGAGGGGACAGTAGCTCCTATAATTCACCCCTCCACTTT.